This T cell receptor beta chain was sequenced for a study of shared clonotypes between healthy human individuals. Background on the study: The composition of the donors was two women and a few men aged 18 to 49.

Only CD45RO-negative cells positively selected for CCR7 counted as naive CD8 cells, so terminally differentiated effector memory CD45RA+ cells were excluded. Template for every sorted-subset replicate PCR totaled 200 to 250 ng DNA, approximately 30,000 T cell genomes. Some clones are missing from TCRdb's copy, which holds only in-frame ones; the method was immunoSEQ multiplex PCR. In the table there are roughly 2.1 million clones, 85% to 95% of which are singletons. Points from the study as a whole: Sample collection involved blood only; tissue repertoires are likely different.

As for this clone: The antigen is undetermined. Other DNA sequences in the same sample also yield this CDR3.

This CDR3 has 16 residues. Looked up from germline, CDR1 is SGDLS and CDR2 is YYNGEE. J was trimmed by 0 bases and V by 2 bases; bases with no gene match: 2. The sample taken for sequencing was naive CD8+ T cells from PBMCs. The TCR sequence derives from a man aged 18 to 30 in good health. Some clones in this sample may be carry-over from other donors' samples. The chain carries TRBV9 and TRBJ2-3; TRBD2 matches at 11 bases. The CDR3 DNA sequence: TGTGCCAGCAGCGTGGGGACTAGCGGAAGCACAGATACGCAGTATTTT. Its protein product is CASSVGTSGSTDTQYF.